This T cell receptor beta chain was retrieved from a study of quantifying T cell responses using KT2 cells. In the study overall: TCR alpha and beta constant-region primers primed reverse transcription of RNA. The second PCR was a qPCR stopped at a predetermined fluorescence threshold. Estimated efficiency of the T4 ligation step was above 8.5% under optimum conditions.

Fixed numbers of PBMC received varying amounts of KT2 cells. Each cDNA got a UMI-containing oligo ligated at its 3' end. First-round PCR used approximately 4 cycles and beta primers RC1.1 and RC1.2 covering TRBC1 and TRBC2. TCR alpha and beta chains were handled separately starting at the second PCR. TCRdb fed the UMI-ligation and nested PCR reads into MiXCR, producing one record per CDR3 protein. In the table there are about 41,000 distinct CDR3 sequences, over 15% of which are singletons. This clonotype was seen a handful of times. Germline V lookup: CDR1 DFQATT, CDR2 SNEGSKA (reference sequence). Trimming took off 0 bases at V and 1 base at J, with 12 bases between the two ends. The CDR3 has 15 amino acids.

This clonotype originated in a human donor. Sequencing was performed on PBMCs spiked with cells of the T cell clone KT2. This chain connects TRBV20-1 to TRBJ1-2, with D perhaps matching TRBD1 (6 bases). The CDR3 DNA sequence: TGCAGTGCTAGAGAACAGGGAGGGTATAACTATGGCTACACCTTC. Translation: CSAREQGGYNYGYTF.